This record concerns one TCR beta chain sequence. V shed 4 bases and J shed 5 bases, with 8 bases lying between them. Germline assignment: CDR1 LNHDA and CDR2 SQIVND (reference sequence). The CDR3 loop spans 12 amino acids. Method: immunoSEQ multiplex PCR; TCRdb's copy keeps in-frame clones and lacks some. In the table there are 35,000 to 55,000 clones, 88% of which are singletons. This entry belongs to a study of blood T cell repertoires in COVID-19. This sequence was found in a human donor in a cohort sampled during active COVID-19. The sample was peripheral blood. V and J are TRBV19 and TRBJ1-1; TRBD1 is a possible D gene (5 bases). The CDR3 DNA sequence: TGTGCCAGTAGTACAGGGAGGACTGAAGCTTTCTTT. Translation gives CASSTGRTEAFF.